This record covers a single TCR beta chain. This CDR3 comprises 13 residues. V lost 1 base, J lost 5 bases, and 8 bases lay in between. The germline gives CDR1 MDHEN, CDR2 SYDVKM. The sample is drawn from a study of T cells after somatic rescue of genetic block. Clones were sequenced by immunoSEQ multiplex PCR, and TCRdb holds only the in-frame ones, with some missing. The sample has 55,000 or so clones, about 96% seen once. Sample: peripheral blood mononuclear cells (PBMCs). The source is a child in the first two years of life. This chain joins TRBV28 and TRBJ1-1; D remains unclear. CDR3 in amino acids: CASSLSRDTEAFF. The DNA of the CDR3 is TGTGCCAGCAGTTTATCAAGGGATACTGAAGCTTTCTTT.